This T cell receptor (beta chain) is drawn from a study of blood T cell repertoires in COVID-19. Trimming at V came to 4 bases and at J to 1 base, leaving 2 bases not matched to a gene. This CDR3 spans 17 amino acids. Germline CDR1 and CDR2: LNHDA and SQIVND (reference sequence). Only in-frame clones appear in the TCRdb table, and some are missing; sequencing was by immunoSEQ multiplex PCR. The sample has around 300,000 clones; 75% to 90% are singletons. The source material was peripheral blood. This TCR was recovered from a woman in her seventies with COVID-19, enrolled during active disease. The rearrangement joins TRBV19 to TRBJ2-2; 14 bases line up with TRBD2. Here the CDR3 reads CASSRLAGGLNTGELFF. The CDR3 DNA sequence: TGTGCCAGTAGTAGACTAGCGGGGGGGTTGAACACCGGGGAGCTGTTTTTT.